This T cell receptor (beta chain) was retrieved from a study of shared clonotypes between healthy human individuals. Study in general: Researchers assigned three CD4 naive, three CD4 memory, two CD8 naive and one CD8 memory plate to each donor.

The CDR3 has 16 amino acids. J was trimmed by 2 bases and V by 5 bases; bases with no gene match: 6. CDR1 is MDHEN and CDR2 is SYDVKM in the germline V gene. The healthy adult donors were HIV-negative and reported no recent acute infections or vaccinations. The investigators split CD4+ cells into a CD45RA+ naive subset and a CD45RA-negative memory subset. Repertoires were generated with immunoSEQ multiplex PCR, while TCRdb's copy carries only in-frame clones and drops some. The table lists roughly 1 million clones, about 84% of them singletons. The receptor's source is a man aged 18 to 29 in good health. Some clones in this sample may be carry-over from other donors' samples. Sequencing was carried out using memory CD4+ T cells from PBMCs. Specified subset: CD45RA-negative fraction. The rearrangement joins TRBV28 to TRBJ1-5; 10 positions match TRBD1. CDR3 DNA sequence: TGTGCCAGCAGTGACAGGGGGCGGGTTGGCAATCAGCCCCAGCATTTT. Translation: CASSDRGRVGNQPQHF.